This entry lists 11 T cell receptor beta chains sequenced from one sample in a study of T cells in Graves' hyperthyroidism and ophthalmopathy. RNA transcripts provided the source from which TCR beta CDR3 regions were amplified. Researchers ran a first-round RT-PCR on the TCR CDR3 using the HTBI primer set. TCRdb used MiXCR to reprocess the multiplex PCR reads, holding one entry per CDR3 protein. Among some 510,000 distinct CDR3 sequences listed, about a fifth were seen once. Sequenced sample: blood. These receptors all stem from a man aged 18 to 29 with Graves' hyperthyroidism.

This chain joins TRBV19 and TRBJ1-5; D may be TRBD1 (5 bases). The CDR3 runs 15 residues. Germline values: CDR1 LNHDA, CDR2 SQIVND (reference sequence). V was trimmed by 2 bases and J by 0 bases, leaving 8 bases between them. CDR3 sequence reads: CASSIRGVSNQPQHF. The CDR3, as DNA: TGTGCCAGTAGTATAAGGGGAGTTAGCAATCAGCCCCAGCATTTT.

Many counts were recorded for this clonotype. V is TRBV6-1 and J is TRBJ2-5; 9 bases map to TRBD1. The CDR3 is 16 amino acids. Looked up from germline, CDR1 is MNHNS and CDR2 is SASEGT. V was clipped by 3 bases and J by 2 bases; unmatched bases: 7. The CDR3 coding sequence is TGTGCCAGCAGTGAGGCCGGGGGGACAGGGCAAGAGACCCAGTACTTC. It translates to CASSEAGGTGQETQYF.

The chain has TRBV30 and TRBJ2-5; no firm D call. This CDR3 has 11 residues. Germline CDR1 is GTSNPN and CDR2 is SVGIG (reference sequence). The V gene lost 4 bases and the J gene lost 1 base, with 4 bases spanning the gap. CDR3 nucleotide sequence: TGTGCCTGGACACCCCAAGAGACCCAGTACTTC. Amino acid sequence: CAWTPQETQYF.

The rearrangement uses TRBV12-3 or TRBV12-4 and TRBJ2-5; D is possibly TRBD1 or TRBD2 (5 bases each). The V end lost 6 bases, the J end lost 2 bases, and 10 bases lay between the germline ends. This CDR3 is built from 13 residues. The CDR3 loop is CASRRDGQETQYF. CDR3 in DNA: TGTGCCAGCAGACGGGACGGACAAGAGACCCAGTACTTC.

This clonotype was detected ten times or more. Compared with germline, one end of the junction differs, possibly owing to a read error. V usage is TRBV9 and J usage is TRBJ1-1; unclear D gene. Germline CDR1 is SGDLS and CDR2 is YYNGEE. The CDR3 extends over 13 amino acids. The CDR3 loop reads CASSVAKNTEVFF. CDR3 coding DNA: TGTGCCAGCAGCGTAGCCAAGAACACTGAAGTTTTCTTT.

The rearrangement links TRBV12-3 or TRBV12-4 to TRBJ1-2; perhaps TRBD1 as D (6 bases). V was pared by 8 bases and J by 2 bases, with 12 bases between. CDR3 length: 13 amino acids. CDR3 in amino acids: CASGRGQNYGYTF. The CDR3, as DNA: TGTGCCAGCGGTCGGGGGCAGAACTATGGCTACACCTTC.

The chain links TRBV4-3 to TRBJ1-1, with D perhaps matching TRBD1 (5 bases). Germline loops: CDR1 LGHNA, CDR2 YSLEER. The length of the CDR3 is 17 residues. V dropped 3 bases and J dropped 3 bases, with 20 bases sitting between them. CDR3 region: CASSQTPGSGWDTEAFF. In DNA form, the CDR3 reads TGCGCCAGCAGCCAGACGCCAGGGTCTGGGTGGGACACTGAAGCTTTCTTT.

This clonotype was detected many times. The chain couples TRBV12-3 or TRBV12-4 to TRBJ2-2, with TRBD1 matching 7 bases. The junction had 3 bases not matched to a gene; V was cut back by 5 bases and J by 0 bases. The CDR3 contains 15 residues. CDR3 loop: CASSRDRPNTGELFF. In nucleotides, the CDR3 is TGTGCCAGCAGTAGGGACAGACCGAACACCGGGGAGCTGTTTTTT.

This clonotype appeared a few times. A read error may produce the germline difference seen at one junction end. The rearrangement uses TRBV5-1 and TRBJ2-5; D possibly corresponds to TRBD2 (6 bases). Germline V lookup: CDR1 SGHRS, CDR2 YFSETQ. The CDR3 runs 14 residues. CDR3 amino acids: CACSLGQGGETQYF. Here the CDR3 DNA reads TGCGCCTGCAGCTTGGGGCAGGGAGGAGAGACCCAGTACTTC.

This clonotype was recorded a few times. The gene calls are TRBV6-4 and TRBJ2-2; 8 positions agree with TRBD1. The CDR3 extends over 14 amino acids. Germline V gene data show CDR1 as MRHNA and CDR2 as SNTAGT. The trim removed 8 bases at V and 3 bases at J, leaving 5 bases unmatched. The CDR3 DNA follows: TGTGCCAGCGCCGGGACAGGCGACACCGGGGAGCTGTTTTTT. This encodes CASAGTGDTGELFF.

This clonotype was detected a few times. CDR3 sequence: CAWSPPAILYEQYF. CDR3 in DNA: TGTGCCTGGAGTCCCCCCGCGATATTATACGAGCAGTACTTC. The chain has TRBV30 and TRBJ2-7; D not resolved. V lost 2 bases and J 4 bases, leaving 15 bases between the germline ends. Germline V gene data show CDR1 as GTSNPN and CDR2 as SVGIG (reference sequence). This CDR3 is built from 14 residues.